Sequencing of this T cell receptor (beta chain) was carried out in a study of graft-versus-host responses after intestinal transplantation. In the study overall: Anti-thymocyte globulin served as induction for all recipients, who then took tacrolimus and steroids for approximately three years.

This CDR3 has 15 amino acids. The germline gives CDR1 MGHRA, CDR2 YSYEKL. V was clipped by 1 base and J by 4 bases; unmatched bases: 6. The study plated 200,000 CFSE-labeled responders with 200,000 irradiated, violet-dye-labeled stimulators. Proliferating CFSE-low CD3+CD4+ and CD3+CD8+ responders were sorted after the reaction. Assay used: immunoSEQ multiplex PCR; TCRdb lists only in-frame clones, some missing. The table lists about 8,900 clones, about a quarter of them singletons. This clone showed up just once. The gene calls are TRBV4-1 and TRBJ1-2; 7 positions match TRBD1. The sequencing used alloreactive CD8+ T cells from a mixed lymphocyte reaction culture, collected before transplantation. Noted subset: CFSE-low proliferating T cells sorted from roughly 6-day pre-transplant mixed lymphocyte reaction (GvH or HvG direction). The source is a human patient who was an organ donor for intestinal transplantation. This chain's CDR3 is CASSQVGTAGYGYTF. The CDR3, as DNA: TGCGCCAGCAGCCAAGTCGGGACAGCCGGCTATGGCTACACCTTC.